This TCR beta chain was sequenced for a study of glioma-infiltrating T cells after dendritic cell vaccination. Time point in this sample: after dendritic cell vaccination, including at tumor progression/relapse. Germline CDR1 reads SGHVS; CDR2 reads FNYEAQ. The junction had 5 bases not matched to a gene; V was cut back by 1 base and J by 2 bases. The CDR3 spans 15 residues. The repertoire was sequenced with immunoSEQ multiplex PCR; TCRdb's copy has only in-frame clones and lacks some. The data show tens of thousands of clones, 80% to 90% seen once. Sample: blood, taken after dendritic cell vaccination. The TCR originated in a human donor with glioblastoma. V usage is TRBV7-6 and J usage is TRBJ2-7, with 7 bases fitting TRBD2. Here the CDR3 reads CASSLGQRGPYEQYF. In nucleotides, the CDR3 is TGTGCCAGCAGCTTAGGCCAGCGGGGTCCCTACGAGCAGTACTTC.